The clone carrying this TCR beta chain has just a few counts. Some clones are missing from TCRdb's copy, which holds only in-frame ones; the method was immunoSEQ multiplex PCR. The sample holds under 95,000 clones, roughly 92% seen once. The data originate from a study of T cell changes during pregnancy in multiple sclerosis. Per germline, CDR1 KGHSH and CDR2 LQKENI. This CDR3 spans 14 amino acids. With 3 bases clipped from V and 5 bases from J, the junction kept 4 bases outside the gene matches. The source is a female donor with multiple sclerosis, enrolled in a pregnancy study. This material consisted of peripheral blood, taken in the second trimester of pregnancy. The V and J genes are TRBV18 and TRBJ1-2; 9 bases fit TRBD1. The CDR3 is CASSPYGQGYGYTF. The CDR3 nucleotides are TGTGCCAGCTCACCCTATGGACAGGGGTATGGCTACACCTTC.